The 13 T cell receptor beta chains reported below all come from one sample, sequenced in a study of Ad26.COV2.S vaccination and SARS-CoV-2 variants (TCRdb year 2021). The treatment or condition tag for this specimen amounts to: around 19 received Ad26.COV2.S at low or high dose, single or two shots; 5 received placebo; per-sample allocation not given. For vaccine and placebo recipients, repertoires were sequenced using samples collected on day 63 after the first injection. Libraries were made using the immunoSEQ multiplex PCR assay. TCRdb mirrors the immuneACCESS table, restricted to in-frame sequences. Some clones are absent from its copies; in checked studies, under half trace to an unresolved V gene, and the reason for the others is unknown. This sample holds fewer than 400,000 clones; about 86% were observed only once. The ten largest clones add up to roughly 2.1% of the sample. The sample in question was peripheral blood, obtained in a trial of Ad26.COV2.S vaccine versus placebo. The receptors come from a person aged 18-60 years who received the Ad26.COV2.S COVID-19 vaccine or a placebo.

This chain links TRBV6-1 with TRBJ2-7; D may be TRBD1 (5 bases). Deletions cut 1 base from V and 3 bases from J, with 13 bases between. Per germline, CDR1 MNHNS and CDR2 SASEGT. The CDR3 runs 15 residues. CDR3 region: CASSEGGVGGYEQYF. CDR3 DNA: TGTGCCAGCAGTGAAGGGGGCGTCGGCGGCTACGAGCAGTACTTC.

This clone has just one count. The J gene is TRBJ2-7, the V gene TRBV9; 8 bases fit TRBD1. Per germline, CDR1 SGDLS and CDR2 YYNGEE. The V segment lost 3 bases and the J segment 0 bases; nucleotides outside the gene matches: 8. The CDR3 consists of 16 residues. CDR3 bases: TGTGCCAGCAGCGCCCACCCCGGGACAGGCTCCTACGAGCAGTACTTC. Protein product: CASSAHPGTGSYEQYF.

The CDR3 loop is CASSYAGQGYTEAFF. The CDR3 nucleotides are TGTGCCAGCAGTTACGCAGGACAGGGTTACACTGAAGCTTTCTTT. The V gene is TRBV6-2 or TRBV6-3, the J gene TRBJ1-1; the match to TRBD1 covers 8 bases. V was pared by 2 bases and J by 3 bases, with 5 bases of the junction left unmatched. Looked up from germline, CDR1 is MNHEY and CDR2 is SVGEGT. This CDR3 has 15 amino acids.

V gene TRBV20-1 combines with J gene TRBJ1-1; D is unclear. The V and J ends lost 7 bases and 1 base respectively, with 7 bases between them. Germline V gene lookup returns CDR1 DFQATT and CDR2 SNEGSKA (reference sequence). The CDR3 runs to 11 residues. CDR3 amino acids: CSVAGNTEAFF. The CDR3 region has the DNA TGCAGTGTCGCCGGGAACACTGAAGCTTTCTTT.

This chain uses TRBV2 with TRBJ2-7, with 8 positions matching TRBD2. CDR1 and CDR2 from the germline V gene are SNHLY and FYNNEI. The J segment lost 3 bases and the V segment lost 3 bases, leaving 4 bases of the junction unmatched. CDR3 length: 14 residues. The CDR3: CASSDSLAGYEQYF. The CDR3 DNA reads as TGTGCCAGCAGTGATAGCCTAGCGGGCTACGAGCAGTACTTC.

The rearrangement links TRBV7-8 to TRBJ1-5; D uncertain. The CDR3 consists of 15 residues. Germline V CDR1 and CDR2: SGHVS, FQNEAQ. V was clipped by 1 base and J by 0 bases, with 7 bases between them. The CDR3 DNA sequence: TGTGCCAGCAGCTTAGTCAGCAATAGCAATCAGCCCCAGCATTTT. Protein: CASSLVSNSNQPQHF.

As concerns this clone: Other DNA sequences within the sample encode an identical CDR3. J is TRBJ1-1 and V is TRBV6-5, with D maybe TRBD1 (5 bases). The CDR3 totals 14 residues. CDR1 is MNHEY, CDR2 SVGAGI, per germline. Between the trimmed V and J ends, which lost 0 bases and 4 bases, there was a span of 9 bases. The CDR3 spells CASSYSGGGTEAFF. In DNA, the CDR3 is TGTGCCAGCAGTTACTCGGGGGGAGGCACTGAAGCTTTCTTT.

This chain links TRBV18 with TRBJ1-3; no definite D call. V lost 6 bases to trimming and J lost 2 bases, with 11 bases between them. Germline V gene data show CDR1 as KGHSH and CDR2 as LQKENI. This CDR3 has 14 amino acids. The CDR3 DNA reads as TGTGCCAGCTCCCCCCGGAGGGCTGGAAACACCATATATTTT. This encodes CASSPRRAGNTIYF.

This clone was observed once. In nucleotides, the CDR3 is TGCGCCAGCAGCTTTACTGAGGGGAGCTTCGGGGAGCTGTTTTTT. Translated: CASSFTEGSFGELFF. This chain links TRBV5-1 with TRBJ2-2; TRBD1 or TRBD2 may be the D gene (5 bases each). CDR3 length: 15 residues. Germline V gene sequence: CDR1 SGHRS, CDR2 YFSETQ. V was cut by 2 bases and J by 7 bases, with 15 bases left in between.

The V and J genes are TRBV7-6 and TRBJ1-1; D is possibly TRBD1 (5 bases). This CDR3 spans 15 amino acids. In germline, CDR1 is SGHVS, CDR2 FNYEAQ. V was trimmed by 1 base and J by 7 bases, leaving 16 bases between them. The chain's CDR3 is CASSLEAGVRGEAFF. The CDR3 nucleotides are TGTGCCAGCAGCTTAGAGGCCGGGGTTAGGGGTGAAGCTTTCTTT.

The CDR3 region has the DNA TGTGCCAGCAGCCTCTTCGGCCTGAATTCACCCCTCCACTTT. Protein product: CASSLFGLNSPLHF. This chain uses TRBV6-5 with TRBJ1-6; D gene uncertain. Germline lookup yields CDR1 MNHEY and CDR2 SVGAGI. Trimming cost V 6 bases and J 7 bases, with 13 bases left between them. CDR3 length: 14 amino acids.

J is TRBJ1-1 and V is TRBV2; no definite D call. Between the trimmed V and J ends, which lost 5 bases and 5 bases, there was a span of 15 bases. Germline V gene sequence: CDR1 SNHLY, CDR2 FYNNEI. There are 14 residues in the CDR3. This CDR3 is CASSPAYSGTEAFF. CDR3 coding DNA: TGTGCCAGCAGTCCTGCATATTCGGGGACTGAAGCTTTCTTT.

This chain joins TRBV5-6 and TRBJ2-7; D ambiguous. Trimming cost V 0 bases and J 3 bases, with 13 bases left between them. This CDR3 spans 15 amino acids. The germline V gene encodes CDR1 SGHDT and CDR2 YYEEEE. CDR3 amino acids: CASSLAMRWDYEQYF. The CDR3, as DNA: TGTGCCAGCAGCTTGGCGATGAGGTGGGACTACGAGCAGTACTTC.